The 13 T cell receptor beta chains below come from one sample, sequenced in a study of blood T cell repertoires in COVID-19. Repertoires were generated with immunoSEQ multiplex PCR, while TCRdb's copy carries only in-frame clones and drops some. The sample shows some 150,000 clones, roughly 79% of them seen only once. The material sequenced was PBMCs or T cells enriched from blood (not recorded which). The receptors shown here come from a woman between 50 and 59 years old who had recovered from COVID-19.

The chain uses TRBV29-1 and TRBJ2-7; 12 bases match TRBD2. Unmatched junction bases numbered 4, after V lost 4 bases and J lost 3 bases. This CDR3 spans 14 amino acids. CDR1 is SQVTM, CDR2 ANQGSEA, per germline. CDR3 loop: CSVGVTSGSYEQYF. The CDR3 nucleotides read TGCAGCGTTGGGGTGACTAGCGGGAGCTACGAGCAGTACTTC.

The chain recombines TRBV7-2 with TRBJ2-3, with 8 positions matching TRBD2. V shed 3 bases, J shed 5 bases, and the junction held 7 bases outside the gene matches. Germline V gene data show CDR1 as SGHTA and CDR2 as FQGNSA. The CDR3 is made up of 15 amino acids. CDR3 nucleotides: TGTGCCAGCAGCTTGAGGCGGGGGGTTGGAGATACGCAGTATTTT. Its translation is CASSLRRGVGDTQYF.

The V and J genes are TRBV19 and TRBJ2-3, with 9 bases aligning to TRBD2. CDR3 length: 17 residues. The germline V gene encodes CDR1 LNHDA and CDR2 SQIVND (reference sequence). V was pared by 5 bases and J by 0 bases, with 9 bases of the junction left unmatched. CDR3 residues: CASSFLTSGASTDTQYF. The CDR3, as DNA: TGTGCCAGTAGTTTTTTGACTAGCGGAGCTAGCACAGATACGCAGTATTTT.

Concerning this clone itself: The same CDR3 can be traced to other DNA sequences in this sample. The CDR3, as DNA: TGTGCCAGCTCACCACCTGGTCAGCAAGAGACCCAGTACTTC. This translates into CASSPPGQQETQYF. This chain links TRBV18 with TRBJ2-5; D unclear. The CDR3 consists of 14 residues. The germline CDR1 and CDR2 sequences are KGHSH and LQKENI. Trimming removed 0 bases at V and 2 bases at J, with 7 bases between.

The chain couples TRBV2 to TRBJ1-1; no definite D call. Trimming cost V 7 bases and J 5 bases, with 14 bases left between them. The CDR3 totals 13 residues. Germline CDR1 is SNHLY and CDR2 is FYNNEI. CDR3 coding DNA: TGTGCCAGCAACGAAGTTGGAGGGACTGAAGCTTTCTTT. As protein: CASNEVGGTEAFF. The full variable domain, with the rest looked up from reference TRBV2 and TRBJ1-1, is EPEVTQTPSHQVTQMGQEVILRCVPISNHLYFYWYRQILGQKVEFLVSFYNNEISEKSEIFDDQFSVERPDGSNFTLKIRSTKLEDSAMYFCASNEVGGTEAFFGQGTRLTVV.

J is TRBJ1-2 and V is TRBV12-3 or TRBV12-4; unclear D gene. The CDR3 consists of 13 residues. With 4 bases removed from V and 6 bases from J, the gap between germline ends came to 12 bases. CDR3 sequence reads: CASSSLGGNGYTF. CDR3 DNA: TGTGCCAGCAGTTCACTGGGAGGAAATGGCTACACCTTC.

In this sample, this clone turned up once. The V call is TRBV18, the J call TRBJ1-2, with TRBD1 matching 7 bases. With 4 bases clipped from V and 4 bases from J, the junction kept 0 bases outside the gene matches. The germline CDR1 and CDR2 sequences are KGHSH and LQKENI. The CDR3 length is 12 residues. The CDR3 is CASSRDSYGYTF. The CDR3 DNA is TGTGCCAGCTCACGGGACAGCTATGGCTACACCTTC.

The rearrangement uses TRBV11-3 and TRBJ1-3; 7 nucleotides match TRBD1. V was pared by 5 bases and J by 0 bases, with 7 bases of the junction left unmatched. The CDR3 spans 16 residues. CDR1 is SGHNT, CDR2 YENEEA, per germline. The CDR3 DNA reads TGTGCCAGCAGCCACAGGGGCCTCAACTCTGGAAACACCATATATTTT. It translates to CASSHRGLNSGNTIYF.

This chain connects TRBV6-6 to TRBJ2-1, with 8 bases fitting TRBD2. This CDR3 contains 14 residues. In germline, CDR1 is MNHNY, CDR2 SVGAGI (reference sequence). J lost 9 bases, V lost 10 bases, and 14 bases had no gene match. The CDR3 nucleotides read TGTGCCATTAACGCGGGAGGTGGAGTCGGTGAGCAGTTCTTC. It specifies CAINAGGGVGEQFF.

This clone was seen a single time. This chain links TRBV7-3 with TRBJ2-2; 9 bases fit TRBD1. Germline V lookup: CDR1 SGHTA, CDR2 FQGTGA. This CDR3 spans 16 amino acids. The J segment lost 1 base and the V segment lost 5 bases, leaving 5 bases of the junction unmatched. CDR3 residues: CASSPPGQGNTGELFF. CDR3 bases: TGTGCCAGCAGCCCTCCGGGACAGGGGAACACCGGGGAGCTGTTTTTT.

This clone turned up a few times. The gene calls are TRBV7-6 and TRBJ1-1, with TRBD1 matching 10 bases. Germline CDR1 is SGHVS and CDR2 is FNYEAQ. J was trimmed by 1 base and V by 6 bases; bases with no gene match: 8. The CDR3 has 16 amino acids. CDR3 in amino acids: CASRRIGQGGNTEAFF. Here the CDR3 DNA reads TGTGCCAGCAGGCGTATCGGACAGGGGGGGAACACTGAAGCTTTCTTT.

The chain uses TRBV7-2 and TRBJ2-1, with a tentative D call TRBD2 (5 bases). This CDR3 has 11 amino acids. Per the germline V gene, CDR1 is SGHTA and CDR2 is FQGNSA. Trimming removed 2 bases from V and 10 bases from J, with 6 bases in between. DNA of the CDR3: TGTGCCAGCAGCTTAAGACTAGAGCAGTTCTTC. It encodes CASSLRLEQFF.

V and J are TRBV27 and TRBJ1-2, with D perhaps matching TRBD1 (5 bases). The CDR3 runs 15 residues. CDR1 MNHEY and CDR2 SMNVEV come from the germline V gene (reference sequence). V lost 5 bases, J lost 4 bases, and 17 bases lay in between. This CDR3 is CASSPNRRGTYGYTF. The CDR3 DNA reads TGTGCCAGCAGTCCAAACCGGAGGGGAACCTATGGCTACACCTTC.